This TCR beta chain was obtained from a study of CD8+ T cells in alopecia areata. CDR1 is LNHNV and CDR2 is YYDKDF in the germline V gene (reference sequence). The CDR3 has 14 amino acids. Trimming removed 6 bases from V and 7 bases from J; junction bases left unmatched: 5. Described treatment: oral pan-JAK inhibitor, 5-10 mg twice daily. Lesional scalp tissue (obtained by punch biopsy) and peripheral blood were collected from alopecia areata patients. Sorting of CD4+ and CD8+ T cells was performed on PBMCs. General study results and limits: Association of baseline CD8+ expansion with response is uncertain owing to one nonresponder. Compared with normal scalp, lesional scalp had higher clonality and more expanded CD8+ clones.

Of note for this clone: The antigen is unknown.

RNA was isolated and reverse transcribed to cDNA, the sequencing template. The assay was immunoSEQ multiplex PCR, and TCRdb's table has in-frame clones only and misses some. The sample lists approximately 160,000 clones, 55% to 75% occurring once. The V and J genes are TRBV15 and TRBJ2-1; 11 positions agree with TRBD2. This TCR derives from a human donor with alopecia areata. The sample was CD4+ T cells sorted from blood, taken at week 24, from a patient treated with tofacitinib. DNA for the CDR3: TGTGCCACCAGTAGACTAGCGGGGACAAATGAGCAGTTCTTC. It is translated as CATSRLAGTNEQFF.